The clone carrying this T cell receptor (beta chain) turned up a few times. Its antigen remains unidentified. The data are from a study of T-cell memory formation after mild COVID-19. Study results and caveats: Some clones that responded turned up in pre-infection memory, which suggests that cross-reactive memory joined in. Clones that shrank (day 15 to 85) were balanced CD4/CD8, whereas later expanders leaned CD4+. Clones which contracted sat mainly in CM and EM if CD4+, and in EMRA if CD8+.

The CDR3 loop spans 13 amino acids. Germline V gene sequence: CDR1 SGHKS, CDR2 YYEKEE (reference sequence). The V end lost 6 bases, the J end lost 5 bases, and 14 bases lay between the germline ends. TCRdb used MiXCR to reprocess the 5' RACE reads, holding one entry per CDR3 protein. The sample yields under 450,000 distinct CDR3 sequences, 20% to 30% seen once. The chain is built from TRBV5-5 and TRBJ2-5; D unclear. The source material was PBMCs or a T cell subset sorted from them (not recorded which). This clonotype was sampled from an adult woman who had mild COVID-19 (a few samples of this study predate the infection). Cell type and time point are not known. The CDR3 reads CASTRGNGETQYF. CDR3 coding DNA: TGTGCCAGCACCCGTGGGAACGGGGAGACCCAGTACTTC.